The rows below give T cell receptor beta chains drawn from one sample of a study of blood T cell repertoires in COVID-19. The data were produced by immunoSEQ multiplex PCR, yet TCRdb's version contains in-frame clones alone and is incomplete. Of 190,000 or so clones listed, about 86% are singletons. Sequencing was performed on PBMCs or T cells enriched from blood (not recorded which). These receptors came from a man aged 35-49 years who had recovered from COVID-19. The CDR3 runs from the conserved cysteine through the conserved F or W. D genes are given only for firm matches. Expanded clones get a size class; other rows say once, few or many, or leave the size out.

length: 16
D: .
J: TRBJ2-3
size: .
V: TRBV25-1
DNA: TGTGCCAGCAGTGAATGGACTGGAGGTATGGCAGATACGCAGTATTTT
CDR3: CASSEWTGGMADTQYF

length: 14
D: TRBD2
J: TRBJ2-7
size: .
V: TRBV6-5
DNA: TGTGCCAGCAGTTACGGCGGGGGGTCCTACGAGCAGTACTTC
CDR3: CASSYGGGSYEQYF

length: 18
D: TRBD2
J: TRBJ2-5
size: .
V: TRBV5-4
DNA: TGTGCCAGCAGCGACCAACTCGGACTAGCGGGGGGGGTAGAGACCCAGTACTTC
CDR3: CASSDQLGLAGGVETQYF

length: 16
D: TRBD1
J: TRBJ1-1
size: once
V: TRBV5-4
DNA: TGTGCCAGCAGCTTGGGGACAGGGTTGGTTTACACTGAAGCTTTCTTT
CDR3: CASSLGTGLVYTEAFF

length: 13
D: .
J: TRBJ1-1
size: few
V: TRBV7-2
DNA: TGTGCCAGCAGCTTAACCTTAGACACTGAAGCTTTCTTT
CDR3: CASSLTLDTEAFF

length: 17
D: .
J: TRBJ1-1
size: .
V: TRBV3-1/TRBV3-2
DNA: TGTGCCAGCAGCCAATACCGACCAGGGGTTGAGAACACTGAAGCTTTCTTT
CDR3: CASSQYRPGVENTEAFF

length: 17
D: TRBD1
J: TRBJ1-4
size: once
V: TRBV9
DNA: TGTGCCAGCAGCGCACCGGGACAGTCTTCAACTAATGAAAAACTGTTTTTT
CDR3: CASSAPGQSSTNEKLFF

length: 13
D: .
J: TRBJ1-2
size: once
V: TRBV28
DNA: TGTGCCAGCCAGTTCGCGGGCGCCTATGGCTACACCTTC
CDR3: CASQFAGAYGYTF

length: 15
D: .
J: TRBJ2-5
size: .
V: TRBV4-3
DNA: TGCGCCAGCAGCCAAGGGTCGTCTAGCGAGGAGACCCAGTACTTC
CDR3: CASSQGSSSEETQYF

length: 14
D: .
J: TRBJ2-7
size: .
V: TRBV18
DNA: TGTGCCAGCTCACCACCTTCAGGTAGCTACGAGCAGTACTTC
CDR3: CASSPPSGSYEQYF

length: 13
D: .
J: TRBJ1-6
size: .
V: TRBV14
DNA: TGTGCCAGCAGCAAGAGCGGGGATACACCCCTCCACTTT
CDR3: CASSKSGDTPLHF

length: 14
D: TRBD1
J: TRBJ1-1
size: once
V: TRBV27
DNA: TGTGCCAGCAGTCAAACAGGGGGCGTCACTGAAGCTTTCTTT
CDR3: CASSQTGGVTEAFF

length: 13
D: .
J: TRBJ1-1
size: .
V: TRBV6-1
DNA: TGTGCCAGCAGTGAGCAGGTACGGACTGAAGCTTTCTTT
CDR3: CASSEQVRTEAFF

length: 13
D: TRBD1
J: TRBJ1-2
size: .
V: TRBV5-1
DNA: TGCGCCAGCAGCCGGGACAGGGGTCGAGGCTACACCTTC
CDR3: CASSRDRGRGYTF

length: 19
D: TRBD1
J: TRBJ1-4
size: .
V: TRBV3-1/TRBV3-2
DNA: TGTGCCAGCAGCCAAAGGCCGCCGCTTACAGGGGGCACTAATGAAAAACTGTTTTTT
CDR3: CASSQRPPLTGGTNEKLFF

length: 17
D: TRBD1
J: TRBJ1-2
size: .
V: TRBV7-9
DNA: TGTGCCAGCAGCTTTTATAATCTGGGACAGGGAGGCTATGGCTACACCTTC
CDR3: CASSFYNLGQGGYGYTF

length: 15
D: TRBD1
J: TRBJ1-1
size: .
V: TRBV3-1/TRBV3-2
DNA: TGTGCCAGCGCCAAAACAGGGGTAGAGAACACTGAAGCTTTCTTT
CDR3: CASAKTGVENTEAFF

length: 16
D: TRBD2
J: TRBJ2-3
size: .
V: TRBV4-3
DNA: TGCGCCAGCAGCCCGGTACTAGCGGGGGGCACAGATACGCAGTATTTT
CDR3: CASSPVLAGGTDTQYF

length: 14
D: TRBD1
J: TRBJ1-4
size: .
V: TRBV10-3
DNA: TGTGCCATCAGGAACTCAGGGGGTAATGAAAAACTGTTTTTT
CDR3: CAIRNSGGNEKLFF

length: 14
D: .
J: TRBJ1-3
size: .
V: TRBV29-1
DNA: TGCAGCGCCCGGCGAGGGATGGCTGGAAACACCATATATTTT
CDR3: CSARRGMAGNTIYF

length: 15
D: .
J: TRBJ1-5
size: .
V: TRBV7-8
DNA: TGTGCCAGCAGCTTAATCTCAGGATTAGATCAGCCCCAGCATTTT
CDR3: CASSLISGLDQPQHF

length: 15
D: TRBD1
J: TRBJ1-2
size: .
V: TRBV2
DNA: TGTGCCAGCAGCGTTCAAAGGGACAGCCCCTATGGCTACACCTTC
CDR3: CASSVQRDSPYGYTF

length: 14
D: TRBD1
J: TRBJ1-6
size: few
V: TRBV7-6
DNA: TGTGCCAGCAGCTCAGGACAGGGTTTTTCACCCCTCCACTTT
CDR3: CASSSGQGFSPLHF

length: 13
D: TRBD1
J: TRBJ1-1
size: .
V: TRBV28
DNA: TGTGCCAGCAAACAGGGGTTGTGGACTGAAGCTTTCTTT
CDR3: CASKQGLWTEAFF

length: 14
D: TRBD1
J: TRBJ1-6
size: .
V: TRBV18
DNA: TGTGCCAGCTCTGGACAGGGATATAATTCACCCCTCCACTTT
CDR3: CASSGQGYNSPLHF

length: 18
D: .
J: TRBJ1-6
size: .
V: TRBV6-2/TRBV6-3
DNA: TGTGCCAGCAGTTACTCGAGAGGCCGGGACACCTATAATTCACCCCTCCACTTT
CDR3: CASSYSRGRDTYNSPLHF

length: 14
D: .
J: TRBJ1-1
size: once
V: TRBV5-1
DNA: TGCGCCAGCAGCTTGGCTCAGGGTTGGACTGAAGCTTTCTTT
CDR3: CASSLAQGWTEAFF

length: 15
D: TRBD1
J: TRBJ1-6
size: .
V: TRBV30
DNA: TGTGCCTGGAGTGTAGGGGGCGCTTCGAATTCACCCCTCCACTTT
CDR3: CAWSVGGASNSPLHF

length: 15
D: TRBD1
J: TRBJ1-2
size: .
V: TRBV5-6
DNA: TGTGCCAGCAGCGGAACAGGGGAGTGGAACTATGGCTACACCTTC
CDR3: CASSGTGEWNYGYTF

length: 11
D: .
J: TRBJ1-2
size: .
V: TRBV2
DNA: TGTGCCAGCAACCCCCTATACGGCTACACCTTC
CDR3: CASNPLYGYTF

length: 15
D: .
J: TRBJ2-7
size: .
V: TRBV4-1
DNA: TGCGCCAGCAGCCAAGTGGACCCCGGGAGCTACGAGCAGTACTTC
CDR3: CASSQVDPGSYEQYF

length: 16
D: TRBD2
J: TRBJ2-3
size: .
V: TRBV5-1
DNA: TGCGCCAGCAGCTTACAAGGAGCGGGGGGCACAGATACGCAGTATTTT
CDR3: CASSLQGAGGTDTQYF

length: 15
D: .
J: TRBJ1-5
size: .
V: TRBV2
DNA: TGTGCCAGCAGCAACCGATGGGGGGGCAATCAGCCCCAGCATTTT
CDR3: CASSNRWGGNQPQHF

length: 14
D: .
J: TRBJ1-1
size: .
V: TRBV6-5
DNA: TGTGCCAGCAGTCAATCAGGGGCACGGACTGAAGCTTTCTTT
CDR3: CASSQSGARTEAFF

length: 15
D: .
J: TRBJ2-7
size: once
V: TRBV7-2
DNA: TGTGCCAGCAGCTTAGGAGGGACACCAACCTACGAGCAGTACTTC
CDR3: CASSLGGTPTYEQYF

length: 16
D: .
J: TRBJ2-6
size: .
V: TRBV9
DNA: TGTGCCAGCAGCGTAGAAATGAGGGCTGGGGCCAACGTCCTGACTTTC
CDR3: CASSVEMRAGANVLTF

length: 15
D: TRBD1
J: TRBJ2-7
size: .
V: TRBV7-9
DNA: TGTGCCAGCAGCACCGGACAGGGGGGTACCTACGAGCAGTACTTC
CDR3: CASSTGQGGTYEQYF

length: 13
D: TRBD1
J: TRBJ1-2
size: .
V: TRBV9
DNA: TGTGCCAGCAGCCCGACAGGGGCCTATGGCTACACCTTC
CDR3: CASSPTGAYGYTF

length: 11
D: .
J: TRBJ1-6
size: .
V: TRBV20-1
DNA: TGCAGTGCTAACAGTGATTCACCCCTCCACTTT
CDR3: CSANSDSPLHF

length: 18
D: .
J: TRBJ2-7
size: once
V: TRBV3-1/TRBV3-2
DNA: TGTGCCAGCAGCCGACCCCTAACCTCGGCTAGCCGAGCCTACGAGCAGTACTTC
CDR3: CASSRPLTSASRAYEQYF

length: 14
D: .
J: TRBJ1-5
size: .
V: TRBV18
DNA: TGTGCCAGCTCACCCCAAGGGGTTGGACAGCCCCAGCATTTT
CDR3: CASSPQGVGQPQHF

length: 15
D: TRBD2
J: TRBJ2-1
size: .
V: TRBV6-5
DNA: TGTGCCAGCAGAGCCCGAGGGACTACCTATACTGAGCAGTTCTTC
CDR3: CASRARGTTYTEQFF

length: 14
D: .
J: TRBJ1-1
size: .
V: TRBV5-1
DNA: TGCGCCAGCAATGGGGGGATTAAGAACACTGAAGCTTTCTTT
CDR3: CASNGGIKNTEAFF

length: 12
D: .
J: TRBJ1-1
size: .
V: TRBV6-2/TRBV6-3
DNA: TGTGCCAGCAGTTATCTGAGGGCGGAAGCTTTCTTT
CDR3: CASSYLRAEAFF

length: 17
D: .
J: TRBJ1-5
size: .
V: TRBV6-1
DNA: TGTGCCAGCAGTGGGCAGATTACACTAGGGAGCAATCAGCCCCAGCATTTT
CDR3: CASSGQITLGSNQPQHF

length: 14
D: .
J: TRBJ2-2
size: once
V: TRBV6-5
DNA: TGTGCCAGCAGTTACTCGAGAGACACCGGGGAGCTGTTTTTT
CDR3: CASSYSRDTGELFF

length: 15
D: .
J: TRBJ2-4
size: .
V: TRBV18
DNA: TGTGCCAGCTCACCACTGGGCCCCCCCGAAAACATTCAGTACTTC
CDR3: CASSPLGPPENIQYF

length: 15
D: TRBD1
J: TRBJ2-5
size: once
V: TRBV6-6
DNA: TGTGCCAGCAGTTACGCGACAGGGAGAGGAGAGACCCAGTACTTC
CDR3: CASSYATGRGETQYF

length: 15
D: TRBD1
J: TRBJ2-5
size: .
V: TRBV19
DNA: TGTGCCAGTAGTGTATTGAGGGGGCGTGGGGAGACCCAGTACTTC
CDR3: CASSVLRGRGETQYF

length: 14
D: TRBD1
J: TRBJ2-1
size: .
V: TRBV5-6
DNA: TGTGCCAGCAGCTCCCGAGGGGGCCTATTGAGGCAGTTCTTC
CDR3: CASSSRGGLLRQFF

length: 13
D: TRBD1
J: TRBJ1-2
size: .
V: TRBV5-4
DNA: TGTGCCAGCAGCTTTGAAACAGGGGGCGGCTACACCTTC
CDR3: CASSFETGGGYTF

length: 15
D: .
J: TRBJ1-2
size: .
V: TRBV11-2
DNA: TGTGCCAGCAGCTCCCTACAGCTATCCAACTATGGCTACACCTTC
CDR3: CASSSLQLSNYGYTF

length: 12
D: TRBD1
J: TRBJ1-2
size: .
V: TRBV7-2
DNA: TGTGCCAGCAGCAACACAGGGGTTGGCTACACCTTC
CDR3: CASSNTGVGYTF

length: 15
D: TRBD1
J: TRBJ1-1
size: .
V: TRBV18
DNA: TGTGCCAGCTCACGGAGGACAGGGGCGAACACTGAAGCTTTCTTT
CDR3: CASSRRTGANTEAFF

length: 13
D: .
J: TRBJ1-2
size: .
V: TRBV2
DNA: TGTGCCAGCAGAGATGGCCCCAACTATGGCTACACCTTC
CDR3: CASRDGPNYGYTF

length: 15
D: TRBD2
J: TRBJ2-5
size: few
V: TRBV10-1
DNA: TGCGCCAGCAGTGCTACTAGCGGGGGCCAAGAGACCCAGTACTTC
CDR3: CASSATSGGQETQYF

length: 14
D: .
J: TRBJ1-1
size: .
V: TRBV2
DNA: TGTGCCAGCAGTGAAGGTAACCCTCTAACTGAAGCTTTCTTT
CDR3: CASSEGNPLTEAFF